The 12 T cell receptor beta chains below come from one sample, sequenced in a study of CD8 T cells in Susac syndrome. A quantity of about 0.5 to 1 ug RNA underwent reverse transcription using random hexamers. Via MiXCR, TCRdb re-called the immunoSEQ multiplex PCR reads, giving one row per CDR3 protein. The profile shows a few hundred thousand distinct CDR3 sequences, around 83% of them singletons. The sequencing sample was made of CD8+ T cells from PBMCs. These TCRs come from a human donor with multiple sclerosis.

V usage is TRBV13 and J usage is TRBJ2-1; 7 bases align to TRBD2. Germline V gene lookup returns CDR1 PRHDT and CDR2 FYEKMQ (reference sequence). J lost 4 bases, V lost 7 bases, and 13 bases had no gene match. CDR3 length: 16 residues. CDR3 loop: CASNTGGTSEYNEQFF. CDR3 coding DNA: TGTGCCAGCAACACCGGAGGAACTAGCGAGTACAATGAGCAGTTCTTC.

The chain combines TRBV27 with TRBJ2-7; TRBD2 might be the D (6 bases). Trimming stripped 2 bases from V and 1 base from J, with 15 bases between. From germline, CDR1 is MNHEY and CDR2 SMNVEV (reference sequence). The CDR3 spans 16 residues. The CDR3 nucleotides are TGTGCCAGCAGTTTAGATTCAGTTGGAGGGTCCTACGAGCAGTACTTC. Its protein product is CASSLDSVGGSYEQYF.

This clonotype was detected only once. The chain uses TRBV20-1 and TRBJ2-1, with D possibly matching TRBD2 (7 bases). The CDR3 runs to 13 residues. Germline values: CDR1 DFQATT, CDR2 SNEGSKA (reference sequence). The V gene lost 8 bases and the J gene lost 3 bases, with 14 bases spanning the gap. CDR3 protein: CSPEGGIYNEQFF. In DNA form, the CDR3 reads TGCAGTCCCGAGGGGGGGATCTACAATGAGCAGTTCTTC.

The J gene is TRBJ1-2, the V gene TRBV5-6; maybe TRBD1 (5 bases). The germline CDR1 and CDR2 sequences are SGHDT and YYEEEE. Trimming stripped 4 bases from V and 6 bases from J, with 16 bases between. The CDR3 runs to 14 residues. The CDR3 is CASSLVSGTHGYTF. DNA of the CDR3: TGTGCCAGCAGCCTGGTATCCGGGACCCATGGCTACACCTTC.

The rearrangement uses TRBV27 and TRBJ2-7; possible D gene TRBD1, 6 bases. This CDR3 has 14 amino acids. V was cut by 5 bases and J by 6 bases, with 17 bases left in between. The germline V gene encodes CDR1 MNHEY and CDR2 SMNVEV (reference sequence). The CDR3 loop reads CASSLLGQPGEQYF. Written as DNA, the CDR3 is TGTGCCAGCAGTCTCCTAGGACAGCCGGGCGAGCAGTACTTC.

The J gene is TRBJ2-7, the V gene TRBV9, with unresolved D. Trimming cost V 7 bases and J 0 bases, with 11 bases left between them. CDR1 SGDLS and CDR2 YYNGEE come from the germline V gene. The CDR3 totals 13 residues. For the CDR3, the DNA is TGTGCCAGCTCTATCGGAGACTCCTACGAGCAGTACTTC. Amino acids: CASSIGDSYEQYF.

This clonotype was seen once. The rearrangement uses TRBV28 and TRBJ2-7, with 9 bases identical to TRBD2. The CDR3 totals 17 residues. Looked up from germline, CDR1 is MDHEN and CDR2 is SYDVKM. V gave up 3 bases and J gave up 0 bases; unmatched junction bases: 9. CDR3: CASSFRGLALDSYEQYF. CDR3 in DNA: TGTGCCAGCAGTTTCCGCGGACTAGCGCTGGACTCCTACGAGCAGTACTTC.

The gene calls are TRBV27 and TRBJ1-2; D perhaps matches TRBD1 (6 bases). Deletions cut 0 bases from V and 2 bases from J, with 13 bases between. The germline CDR1 and CDR2 sequences are MNHEY and SMNVEV (reference sequence). This CDR3 contains 16 residues. The CDR3 protein is CASSLSSGTLNYGYTF. DNA for the CDR3: TGTGCCAGCAGTTTATCGTCCGGGACACTGAACTATGGCTACACCTTC.

The V call is TRBV7-9, the J call TRBJ1-4; no clear D. Germline V gives CDR1 SEHNR, CDR2 FQNEAQ (reference sequence). The CDR3 spans 15 residues. Deletions cut 1 base from V and 1 base from J, with 7 bases between. DNA for the CDR3: TGTGCCAGCAGCTTAGGTCTGGGAACTAATGAAAAACTGTTTTTT. Its protein product is CASSLGLGTNEKLFF.

This chain joins TRBV4-1 and TRBJ2-2; weak D call: TRBD1 (6 bases). CDR1 is MGHRA and CDR2 is YSYEKL in the germline V gene. V shed 4 bases and J shed 7 bases, with 16 bases lying between them. The length of the CDR3 is 15 residues. The CDR3, as DNA: TGCGCCAGCAGCCCGAGACAGGCATGGGACGGGGAGCTGTTTTTT. Translated, it gives CASSPRQAWDGELFF.

The genes are TRBV28 and TRBJ2-1; possibly TRBD2 for D (6 bases). Trimming removed 5 bases at V and 0 bases at J, with 14 bases between. The CDR3 spans 16 residues. Germline V gives CDR1 MDHEN, CDR2 SYDVKM. The CDR3 nucleotides read TGTGCCAGCAGTATTATGCGGGGAAGCTCCTACAATGAGCAGTTCTTC. Its translation: CASSIMRGSSYNEQFF. The whole variable domain, remainder taken from reference TRBV28 and TRBJ2-1, is DVKVTQSSRYLVKRTGEKVFLECVQDMDHENMFWYRQDPGLGLRLIYFSYDVKMKEKGDIPEGYSVSREKKERFSLILESASTNQTSMYLCASSIMRGSSYNEQFFGPGTRLTVL.

V and J are TRBV30 and TRBJ2-7; D is possibly TRBD2 (5 bases). Trimming shortened V by 8 bases and J by 2 bases, and 13 bases separated the two germline ends. The CDR3 sequence is 12 residues long. CDR1 and CDR2 (germline): GTSNPN, SVGIG (reference sequence). CDR3 loop: CASYSAPYEQYF. CDR3 nucleotides: TGTGCCAGCTATAGCGCACCCTACGAGCAGTACTTC.